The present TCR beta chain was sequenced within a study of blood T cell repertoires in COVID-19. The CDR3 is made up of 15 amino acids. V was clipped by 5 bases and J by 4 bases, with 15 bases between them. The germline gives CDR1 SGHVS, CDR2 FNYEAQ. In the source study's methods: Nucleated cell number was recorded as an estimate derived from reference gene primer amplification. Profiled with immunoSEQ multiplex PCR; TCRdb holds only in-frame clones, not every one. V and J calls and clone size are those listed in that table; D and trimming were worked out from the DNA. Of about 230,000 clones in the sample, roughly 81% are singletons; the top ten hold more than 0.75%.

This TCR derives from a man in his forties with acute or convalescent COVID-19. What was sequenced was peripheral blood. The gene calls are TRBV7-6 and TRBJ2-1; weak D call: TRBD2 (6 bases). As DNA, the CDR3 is TGTGCCAGCAGCCAAGGGCAGGGACTTTACAATGAGCAGTTCTTC. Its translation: CASSQGQGLYNEQFF.